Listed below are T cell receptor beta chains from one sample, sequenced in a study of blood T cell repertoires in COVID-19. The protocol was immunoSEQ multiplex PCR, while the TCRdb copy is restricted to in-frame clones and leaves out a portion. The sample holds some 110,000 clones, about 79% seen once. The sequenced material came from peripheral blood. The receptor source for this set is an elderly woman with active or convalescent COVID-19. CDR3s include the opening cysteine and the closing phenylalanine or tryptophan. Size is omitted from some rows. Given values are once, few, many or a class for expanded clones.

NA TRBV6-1 CASSEPSGQPTDTQYF
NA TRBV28 CASSWGTGVGTEAFF
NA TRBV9 CASSVEELSGETQYF
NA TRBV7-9 CASSSGGIAYNEQFF
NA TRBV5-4 CASSSGLAGNEQFF
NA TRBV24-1 CATSERDRGRAFF
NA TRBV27 CASSSPDRDAGYTF
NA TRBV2 CASSLLSGGAGNEQFF
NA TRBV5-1 CASSRTLQSVSYSTADTQYF
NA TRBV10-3 CAINQGFPLNTEAFF
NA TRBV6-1 CASSEQGPNSNQPQHF
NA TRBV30 CAWTATGGGQPQHF
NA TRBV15 CATSRSRQVGMGYTF
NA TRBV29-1 CSVWSAGPLEQFF
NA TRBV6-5 CASSTRQGHEQYF
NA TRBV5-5 CASTGTGMGQETQYF
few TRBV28 CASSSLIGLADEQFF
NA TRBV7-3 CASSFEGSGANVLTF
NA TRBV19 CASGKPRGGEDIQYF
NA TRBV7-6 CASSLVGTGAGNTEAFF
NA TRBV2 CASSRTGTRGYTF
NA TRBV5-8 CASRRTGVVKNIQYF
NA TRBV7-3 CASSLMGTAQETQYF
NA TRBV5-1 CASSLVSSGTGRNTEAFF
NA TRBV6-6 CASSYSMSREGVEAFF
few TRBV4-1 CASSQGALRGLSGNTIYF
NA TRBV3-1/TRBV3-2 CASSRGQGESGYTF
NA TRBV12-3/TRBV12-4 CAGRDGPGELFF
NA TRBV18 CASSSSGRAFYEQYF
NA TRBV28 CASSNRDFLSYEQYF
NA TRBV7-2 CASSMTGEGQPQHF
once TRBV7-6 CASSLGTGYPPQHF
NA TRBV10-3 CAISESNKNTEAFF
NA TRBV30 CAWSGVGKGEKLFF
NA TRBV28 CASLRGGNQPQHF
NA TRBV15 CATSRGGEHGYTF
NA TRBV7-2 CASSSNSGRVDQYF
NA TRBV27 CASSLRGQGSYEQYF
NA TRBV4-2 CASSQKGGGRAGELFF
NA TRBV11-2 CASSLVNQPQHF
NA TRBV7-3 CASSLIGGAAYNEQFF
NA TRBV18 CASSPFVHKGAGELFF
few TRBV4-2 CASSQADSYGYTF
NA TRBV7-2 CASSKDRANNSPLHF